The present T cell receptor beta chain was sequenced within a study of Graves' ophthalmopathy and Graves' hyperthyroidism. Study conclusions and caveats: Ophthalmopathy progression was predicted with 65% to 71% sensitivity and approximately 72% specificity.

The CDR3 has 14 residues. After removal of 5 bases from V and 10 bases from J, the junction contained 8 bases not matched to a gene. Looked up from germline, CDR1 is SQVTM and CDR2 is ANQGSEA. About this clonotype itself: Its antigen is undetermined.

CDR3 regions of TCR beta were amplified from RNA transcripts. HTBI primers were employed in first-round RT-PCR, then a second-round multiplex PCR followed. TCRdb reprocessed the multiplex PCR reads with MiXCR, giving one entry per CDR3 protein. The table includes 650,000 to 900,000 distinct CDR3 sequences, approximately 40% detected once. This chain links TRBV29-1 with TRBJ2-2; 12 bases fit TRBD1. This TCR derives from an adult man with Graves' ophthalmopathy. The sequencing sample was made of peripheral blood. The CDR3 sequence is CSVSGTGGPEELFF. The CDR3 DNA sequence: TGCAGCGTTTCCGGGACAGGGGGCCCCGAGGAGCTGTTTTTT.